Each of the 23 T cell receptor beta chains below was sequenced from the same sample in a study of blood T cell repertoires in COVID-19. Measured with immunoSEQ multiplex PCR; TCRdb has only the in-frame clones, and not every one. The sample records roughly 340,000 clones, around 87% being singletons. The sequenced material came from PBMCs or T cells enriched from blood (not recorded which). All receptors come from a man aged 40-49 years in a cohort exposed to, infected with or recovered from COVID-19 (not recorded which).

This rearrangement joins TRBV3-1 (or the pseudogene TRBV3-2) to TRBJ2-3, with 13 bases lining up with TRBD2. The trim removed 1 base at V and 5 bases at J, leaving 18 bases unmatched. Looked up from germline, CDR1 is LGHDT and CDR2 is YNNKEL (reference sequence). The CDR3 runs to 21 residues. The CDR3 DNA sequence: TGTGCCAGCAGCCAAGTCCCCAGAGGACTAGCGGGAGTCAGGTCGGTAGATACGCAGTATTTT. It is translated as CASSQVPRGLAGVRSVDTQYF.

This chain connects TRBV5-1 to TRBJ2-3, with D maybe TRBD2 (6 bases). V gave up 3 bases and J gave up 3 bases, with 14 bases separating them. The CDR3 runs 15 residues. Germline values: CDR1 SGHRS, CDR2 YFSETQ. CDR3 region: CASSSGLGATDTQYF. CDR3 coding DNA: TGCGCCAGCAGCTCGGGACTCGGGGCTACAGATACGCAGTATTTT.

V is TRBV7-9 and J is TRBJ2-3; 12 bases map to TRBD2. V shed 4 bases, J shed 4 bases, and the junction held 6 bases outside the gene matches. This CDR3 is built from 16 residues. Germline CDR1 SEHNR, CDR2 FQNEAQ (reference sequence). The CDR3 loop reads CASSSLTSGGPDTQYF. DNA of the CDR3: TGTGCCAGCAGCTCCCTGACTAGCGGGGGACCAGATACGCAGTATTTT.

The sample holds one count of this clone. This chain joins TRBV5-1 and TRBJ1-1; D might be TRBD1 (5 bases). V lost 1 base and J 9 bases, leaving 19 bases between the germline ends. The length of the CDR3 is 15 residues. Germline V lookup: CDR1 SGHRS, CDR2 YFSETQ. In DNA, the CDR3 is TGCGCCAGCAGCTTGCAAGGGGCCGGCGGTAGTCAAGCTTTCTTT. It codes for CASSLQGAGGSQAFF.

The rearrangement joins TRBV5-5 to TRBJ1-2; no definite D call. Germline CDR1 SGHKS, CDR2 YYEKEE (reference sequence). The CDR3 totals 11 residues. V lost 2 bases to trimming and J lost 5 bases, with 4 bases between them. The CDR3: CASSFPYGYTF. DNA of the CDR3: TGTGCCAGCAGCTTCCCTTATGGCTACACCTTC.

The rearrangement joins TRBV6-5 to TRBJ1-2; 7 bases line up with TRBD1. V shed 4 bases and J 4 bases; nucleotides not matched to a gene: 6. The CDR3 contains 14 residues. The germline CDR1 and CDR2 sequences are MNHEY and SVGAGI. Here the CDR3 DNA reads TGTGCCAGCAGTTCCATAAACAGGGGCTATGGCTACACCTTC. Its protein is CASSSINRGYGYTF.

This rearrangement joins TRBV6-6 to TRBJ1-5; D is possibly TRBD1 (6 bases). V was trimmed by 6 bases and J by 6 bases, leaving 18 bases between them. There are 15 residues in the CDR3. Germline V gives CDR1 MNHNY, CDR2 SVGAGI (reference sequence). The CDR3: CASRPGQFRGQPQHF. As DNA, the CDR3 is TGTGCCAGCAGACCTGGACAGTTCCGAGGTCAGCCCCAGCATTTT.

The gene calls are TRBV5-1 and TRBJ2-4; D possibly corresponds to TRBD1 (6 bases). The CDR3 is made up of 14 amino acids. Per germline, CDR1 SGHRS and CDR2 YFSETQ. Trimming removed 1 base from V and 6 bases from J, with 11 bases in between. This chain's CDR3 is CASSLPGAGNIQYF. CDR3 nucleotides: TGCGCCAGCAGCTTGCCAGGGGCGGGAAACATTCAGTACTTC.

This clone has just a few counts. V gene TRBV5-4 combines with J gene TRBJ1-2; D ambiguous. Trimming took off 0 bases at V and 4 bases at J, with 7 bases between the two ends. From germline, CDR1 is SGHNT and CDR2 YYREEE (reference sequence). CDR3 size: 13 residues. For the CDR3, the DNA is TGTGCCAGCAGCTTGGTACGGAGCTATGGCTACACCTTC. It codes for CASSLVRSYGYTF.

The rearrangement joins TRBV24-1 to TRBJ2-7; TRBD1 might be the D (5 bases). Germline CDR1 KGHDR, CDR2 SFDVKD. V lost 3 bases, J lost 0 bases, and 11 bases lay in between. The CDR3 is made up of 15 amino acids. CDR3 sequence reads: CATSDPRESSYEQYF. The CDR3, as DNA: TGTGCCACCAGTGATCCCAGGGAAAGCTCCTACGAGCAGTACTTC.

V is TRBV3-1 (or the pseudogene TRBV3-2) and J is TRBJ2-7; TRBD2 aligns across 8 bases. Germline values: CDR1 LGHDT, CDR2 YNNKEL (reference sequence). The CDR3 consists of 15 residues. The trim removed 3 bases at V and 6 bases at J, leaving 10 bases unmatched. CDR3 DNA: TGTGCCAGCAGCCATCTCAGCGGGAGTTTTTCCGAGCAGTACTTC. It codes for CASSHLSGSFSEQYF.

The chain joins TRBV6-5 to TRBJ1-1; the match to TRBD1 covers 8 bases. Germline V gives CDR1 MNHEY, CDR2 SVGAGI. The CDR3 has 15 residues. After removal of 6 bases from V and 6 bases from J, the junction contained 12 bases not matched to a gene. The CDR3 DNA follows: TGTGCCAGCAGCGATCGCAGGGGGCCCCTCGCTGAAGCTTTCTTT. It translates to CASSDRRGPLAEAFF.

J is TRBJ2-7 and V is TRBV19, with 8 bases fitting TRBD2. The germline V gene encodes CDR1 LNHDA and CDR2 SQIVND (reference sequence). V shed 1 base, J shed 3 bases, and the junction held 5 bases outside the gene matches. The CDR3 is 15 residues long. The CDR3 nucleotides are TGTGCCAGTAGTATAGGGAGTAGCGGGGACTACGAGCAGTACTTC. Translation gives CASSIGSSGDYEQYF.

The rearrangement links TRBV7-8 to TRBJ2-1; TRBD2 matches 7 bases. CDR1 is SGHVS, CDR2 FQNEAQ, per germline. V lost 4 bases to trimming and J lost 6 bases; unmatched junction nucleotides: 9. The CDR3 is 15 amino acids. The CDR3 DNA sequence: TGTGCCAGCAGCTGGGACTATACAACCGTCAATGAGCAGTTCTTC. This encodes CASSWDYTTVNEQFF.

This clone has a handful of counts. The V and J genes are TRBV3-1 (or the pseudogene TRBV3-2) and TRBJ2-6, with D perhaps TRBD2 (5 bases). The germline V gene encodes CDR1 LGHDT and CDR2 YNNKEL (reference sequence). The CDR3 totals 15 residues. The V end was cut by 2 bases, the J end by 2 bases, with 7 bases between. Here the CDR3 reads CASSQFGAGANVLTF. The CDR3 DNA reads TGTGCCAGCAGCCAATTCGGGGCTGGGGCCAACGTCCTGACTTTC.

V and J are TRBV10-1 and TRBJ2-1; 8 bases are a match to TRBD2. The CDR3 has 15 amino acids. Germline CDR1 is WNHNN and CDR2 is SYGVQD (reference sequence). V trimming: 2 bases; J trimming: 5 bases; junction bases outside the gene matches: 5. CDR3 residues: CASSESGTRDNEQFF. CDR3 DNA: TGCGCCAGCAGTGAGAGCGGGACTAGAGACAATGAGCAGTTCTTC.

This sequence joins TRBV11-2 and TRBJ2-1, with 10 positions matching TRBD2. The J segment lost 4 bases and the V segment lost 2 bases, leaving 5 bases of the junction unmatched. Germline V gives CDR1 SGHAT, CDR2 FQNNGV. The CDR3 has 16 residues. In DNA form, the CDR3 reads TGTGCCAGCAGCTTAATTTTGGGACTAGCGTACAATGAGCAGTTCTTC. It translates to CASSLILGLAYNEQFF.

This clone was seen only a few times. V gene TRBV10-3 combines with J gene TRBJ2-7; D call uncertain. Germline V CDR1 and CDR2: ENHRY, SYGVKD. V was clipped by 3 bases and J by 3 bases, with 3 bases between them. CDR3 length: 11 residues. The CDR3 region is CAISDNYEQYF. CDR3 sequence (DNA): TGTGCCATCAGTGACAACTACGAGCAGTACTTC.

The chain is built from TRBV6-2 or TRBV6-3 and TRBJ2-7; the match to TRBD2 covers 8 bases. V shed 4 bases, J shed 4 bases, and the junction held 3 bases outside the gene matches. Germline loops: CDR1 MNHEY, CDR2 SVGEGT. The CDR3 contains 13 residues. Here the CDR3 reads CASSWPSGYEQYF. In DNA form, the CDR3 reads TGTGCCAGCAGTTGGCCTAGCGGGTACGAGCAGTACTTC.

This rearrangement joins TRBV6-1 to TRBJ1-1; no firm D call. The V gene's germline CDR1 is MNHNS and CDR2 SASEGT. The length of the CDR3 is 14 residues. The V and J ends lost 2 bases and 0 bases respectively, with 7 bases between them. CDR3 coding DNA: TGTGCCAGCAGTGAAAGAGGTATGAACACTGAAGCTTTCTTT. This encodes CASSERGMNTEAFF.

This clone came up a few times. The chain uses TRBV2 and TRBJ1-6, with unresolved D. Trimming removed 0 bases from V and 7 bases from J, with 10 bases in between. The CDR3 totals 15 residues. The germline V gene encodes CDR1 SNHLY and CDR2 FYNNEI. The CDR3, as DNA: TGTGCCAGCAGTGAAGCAACGACGGGAAATTCACCCCTCCACTTT. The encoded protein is CASSEATTGNSPLHF.

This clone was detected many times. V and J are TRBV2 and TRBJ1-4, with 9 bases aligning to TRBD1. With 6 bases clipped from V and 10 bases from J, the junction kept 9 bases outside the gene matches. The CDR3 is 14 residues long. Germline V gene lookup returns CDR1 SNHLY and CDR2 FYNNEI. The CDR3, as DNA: TGTGCCAGCAGATCAACAGGGGGCCTCCGAAAACTGTTTTTT. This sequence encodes CASRSTGGLRKLFF.

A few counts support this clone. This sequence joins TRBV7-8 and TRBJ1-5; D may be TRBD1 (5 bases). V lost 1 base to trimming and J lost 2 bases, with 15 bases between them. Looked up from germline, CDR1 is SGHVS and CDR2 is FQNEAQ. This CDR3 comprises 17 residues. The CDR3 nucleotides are TGTGCCAGCAGCTTAGGGTTACAGGCTGGGGGCAATCAGCCCCAGCATTTT. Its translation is CASSLGLQAGGNQPQHF. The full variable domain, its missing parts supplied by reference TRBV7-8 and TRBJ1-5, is GAGVSQSPRYKVAKRGQDVALRCDPISGHVSLFWYQQALGQGPEFLTYFQNEAQLDKSGLPSDRFFAERPEGSVSTLKIQRTQQEDSAVYLCASSLGLQAGGNQPQHFGDGTRLSIL.